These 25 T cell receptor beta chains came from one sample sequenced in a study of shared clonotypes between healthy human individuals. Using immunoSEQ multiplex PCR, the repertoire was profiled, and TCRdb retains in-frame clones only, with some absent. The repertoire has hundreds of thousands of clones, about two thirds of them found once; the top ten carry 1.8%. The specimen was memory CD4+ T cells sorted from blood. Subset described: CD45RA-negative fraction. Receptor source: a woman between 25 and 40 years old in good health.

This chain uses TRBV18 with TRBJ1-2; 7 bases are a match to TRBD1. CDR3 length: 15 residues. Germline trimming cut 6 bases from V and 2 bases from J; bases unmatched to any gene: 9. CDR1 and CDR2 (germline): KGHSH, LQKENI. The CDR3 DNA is TGTGCCAGCTCGTCGGGACAGCAGATGAACTATGGCTACACCTTC. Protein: CASSSGQQMNYGYTF.

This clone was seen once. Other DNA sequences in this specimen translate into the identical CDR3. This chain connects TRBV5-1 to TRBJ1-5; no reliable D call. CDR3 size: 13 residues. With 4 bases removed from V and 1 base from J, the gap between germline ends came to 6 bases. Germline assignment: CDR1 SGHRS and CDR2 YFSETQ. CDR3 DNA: TGCGCCAGCAGCAGGGAAAGCAATCAGCCCCAGCATTTT. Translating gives CASSRESNQPQHF. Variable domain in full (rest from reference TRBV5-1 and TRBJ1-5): KAGVTQTPRYLIKTRGQQVTLSCSPISGHRSVSWYQQTPGQGLQFLFEYFSETQRNKGNFPGRFSGRQFSNSRSEMNVSTLELGDSALYLCASSRESNQPQHFGDGTRLSIL.

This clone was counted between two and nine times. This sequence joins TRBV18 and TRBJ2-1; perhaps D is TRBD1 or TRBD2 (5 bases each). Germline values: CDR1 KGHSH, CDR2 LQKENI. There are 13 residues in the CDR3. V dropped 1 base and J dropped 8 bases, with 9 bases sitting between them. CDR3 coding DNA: TGTGCCAGCTCACCACGGGGACCCGATGAGCAGTTCTTC. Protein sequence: CASSPRGPDEQFF.

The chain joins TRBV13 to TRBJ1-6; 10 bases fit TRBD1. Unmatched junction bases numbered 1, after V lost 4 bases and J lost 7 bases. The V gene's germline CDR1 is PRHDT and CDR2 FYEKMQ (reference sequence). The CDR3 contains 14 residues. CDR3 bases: TGTGCCAGCAGCTGGGGACAGGGGAATTCACCCCTCCACTTT. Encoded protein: CASSWGQGNSPLHF.

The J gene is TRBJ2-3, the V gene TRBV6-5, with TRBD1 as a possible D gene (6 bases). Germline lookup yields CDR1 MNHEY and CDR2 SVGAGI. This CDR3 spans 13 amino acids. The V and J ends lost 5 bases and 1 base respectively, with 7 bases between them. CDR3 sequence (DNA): TGTGCCAGCAGTCGACAGGGCACAGATACGCAGTATTTT. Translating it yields CASSRQGTDTQYF.

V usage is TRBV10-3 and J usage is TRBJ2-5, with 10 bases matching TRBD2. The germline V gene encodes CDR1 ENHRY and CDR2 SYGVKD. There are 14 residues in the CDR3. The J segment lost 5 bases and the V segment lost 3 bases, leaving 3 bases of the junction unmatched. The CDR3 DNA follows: TGTGCCATCAGTGAAGGGACTAGCGCCGAGACCCAGTACTTC. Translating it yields CAISEGTSAETQYF.

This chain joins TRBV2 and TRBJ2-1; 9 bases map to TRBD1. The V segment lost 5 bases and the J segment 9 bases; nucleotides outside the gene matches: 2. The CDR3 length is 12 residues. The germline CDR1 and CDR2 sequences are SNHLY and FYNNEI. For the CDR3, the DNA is TGTGCCAGCAGTTCACAGGGGGCTGAGCAGTTCTTC. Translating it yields CASSSQGAEQFF.

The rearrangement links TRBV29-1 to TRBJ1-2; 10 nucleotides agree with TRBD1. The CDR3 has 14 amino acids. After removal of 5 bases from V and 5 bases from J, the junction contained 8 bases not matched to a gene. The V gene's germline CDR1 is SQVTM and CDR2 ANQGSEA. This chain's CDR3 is CSVKPRDRGYGYTF. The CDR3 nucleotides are TGCAGCGTTAAGCCTAGGGACAGGGGATATGGCTACACCTTC. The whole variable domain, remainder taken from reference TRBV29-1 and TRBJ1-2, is SAVISQKPSRDICQRGTSLTIQCQVDSQVTMMFWYRQQPGQSLTLIATANQGSEATYESGFVIDKFPISRPNLTFSTLTVSNMSPEDSSIYLCSVKPRDRGYGYTFGSGTRLTVV.

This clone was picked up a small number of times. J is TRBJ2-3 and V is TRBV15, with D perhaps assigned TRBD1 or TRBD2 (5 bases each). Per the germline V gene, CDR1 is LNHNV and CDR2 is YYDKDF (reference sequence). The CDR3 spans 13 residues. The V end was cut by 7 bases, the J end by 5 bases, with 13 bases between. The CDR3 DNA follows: TGTGCCACCACCAGGGACCGAAGAGATACGCAGTATTTT. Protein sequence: CATTRDRRDTQYF.

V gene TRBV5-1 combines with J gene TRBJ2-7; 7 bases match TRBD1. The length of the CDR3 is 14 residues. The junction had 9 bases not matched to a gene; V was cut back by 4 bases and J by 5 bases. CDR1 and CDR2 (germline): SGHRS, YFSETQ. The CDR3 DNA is TGCGCCAGCAGCACAGGGACAGAAGGCAACGAGCAGTACTTC. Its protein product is CASSTGTEGNEQYF.

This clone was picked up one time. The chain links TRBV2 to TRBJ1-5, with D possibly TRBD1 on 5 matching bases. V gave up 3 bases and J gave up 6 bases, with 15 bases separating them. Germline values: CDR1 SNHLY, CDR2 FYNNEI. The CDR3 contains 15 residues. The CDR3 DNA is TGTGCCAGCAGTGAGCTTCAGGGTGGTGCTCAGCCCCAGCATTTT. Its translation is CASSELQGGAQPQHF.

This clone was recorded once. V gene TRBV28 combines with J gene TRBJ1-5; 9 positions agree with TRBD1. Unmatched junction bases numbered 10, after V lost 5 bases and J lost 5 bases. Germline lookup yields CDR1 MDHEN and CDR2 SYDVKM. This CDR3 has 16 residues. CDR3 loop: CASSANPGQGYQPQHF. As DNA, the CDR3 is TGTGCCAGCAGTGCGAACCCGGGACAGGGCTATCAGCCCCAGCATTTT.

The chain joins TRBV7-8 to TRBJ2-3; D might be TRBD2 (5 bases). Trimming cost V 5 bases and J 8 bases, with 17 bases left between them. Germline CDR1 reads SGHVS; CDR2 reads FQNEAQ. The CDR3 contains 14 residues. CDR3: CASSPVRGWSTQYF. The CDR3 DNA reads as TGTGCCAGCAGCCCAGTCCGGGGATGGTCTACGCAGTATTTT.

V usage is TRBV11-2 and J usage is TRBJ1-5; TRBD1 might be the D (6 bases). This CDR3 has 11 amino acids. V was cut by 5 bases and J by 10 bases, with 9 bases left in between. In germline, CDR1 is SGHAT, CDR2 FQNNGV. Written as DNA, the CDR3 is TGTGCCAGCAGCCACGGGGGCCCCCAGCATTTT. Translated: CASSHGGPQHF.

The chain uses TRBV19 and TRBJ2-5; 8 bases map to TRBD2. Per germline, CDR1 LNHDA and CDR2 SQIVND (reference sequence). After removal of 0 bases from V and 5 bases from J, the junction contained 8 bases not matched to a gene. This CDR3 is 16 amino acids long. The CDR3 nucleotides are TGTGCCAGTAGTATAGAGGCAGCGGGAGCTTGGGAGACCCAGTACTTC. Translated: CASSIEAAGAWETQYF.

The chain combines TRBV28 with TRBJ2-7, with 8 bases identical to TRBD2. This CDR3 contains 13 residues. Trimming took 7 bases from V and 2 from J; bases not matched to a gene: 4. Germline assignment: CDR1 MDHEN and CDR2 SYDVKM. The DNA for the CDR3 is TGTGCCAGCAAGCGGGAGAGCGCCTACGAGCAGTACTTC. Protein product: CASKRESAYEQYF.

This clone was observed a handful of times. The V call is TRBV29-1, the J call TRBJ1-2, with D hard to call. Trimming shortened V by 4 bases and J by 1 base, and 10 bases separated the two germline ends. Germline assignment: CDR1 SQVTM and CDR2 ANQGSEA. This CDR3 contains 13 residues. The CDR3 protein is CSVALRSNYGYTF. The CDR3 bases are TGCAGCGTTGCATTGCGGAGTAACTATGGCTACACCTTC. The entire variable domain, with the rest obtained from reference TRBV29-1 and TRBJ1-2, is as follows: SAVISQKPSRDICQRGTSLTIQCQVDSQVTMMFWYRQQPGQSLTLIATANQGSEATYESGFVIDKFPISRPNLTFSTLTVSNMSPEDSSIYLCSVALRSNYGYTFGSGTRLTVV.

The CDR3 reads CASSLVGPVRDTHEQYF. CDR3 DNA sequence: TGTGCCAGCAGCTTAGTGGGCCCCGTGAGGGATACCCACGAGCAGTACTTC. V is TRBV11-2 and J is TRBJ2-7; TRBD2 might be the D (5 bases). The CDR3 is made up of 17 amino acids. CDR1 SGHAT and CDR2 FQNNGV come from the germline V gene. V was trimmed by 1 base and J by 5 bases, leaving 21 bases between them.

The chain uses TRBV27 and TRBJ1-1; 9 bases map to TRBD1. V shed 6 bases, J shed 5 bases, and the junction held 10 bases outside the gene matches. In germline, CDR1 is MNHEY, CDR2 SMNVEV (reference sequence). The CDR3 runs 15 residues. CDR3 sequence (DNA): TGTGCCAGCAGACAACAGGGGGCATTGGGGACTGAAGCTTTCTTT. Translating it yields CASRQQGALGTEAFF.

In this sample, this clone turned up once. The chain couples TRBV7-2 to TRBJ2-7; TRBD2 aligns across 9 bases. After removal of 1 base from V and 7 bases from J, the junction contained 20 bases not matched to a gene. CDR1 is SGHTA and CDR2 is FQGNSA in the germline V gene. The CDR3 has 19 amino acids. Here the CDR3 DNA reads TGTGCCAGCAGCTTAGGGGCCAGGGGAAGCGGGAGGCCTTCTGAGGAGCAGTACTTC. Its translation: CASSLGARGSGRPSEEQYF.

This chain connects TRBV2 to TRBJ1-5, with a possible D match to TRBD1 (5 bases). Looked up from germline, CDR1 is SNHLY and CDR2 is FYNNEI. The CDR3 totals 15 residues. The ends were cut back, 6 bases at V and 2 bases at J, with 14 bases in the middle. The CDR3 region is CASRPQGIRNQPQHF. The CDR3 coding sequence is TGTGCCAGCAGACCGCAGGGTATACGCAATCAGCCCCAGCATTTT.

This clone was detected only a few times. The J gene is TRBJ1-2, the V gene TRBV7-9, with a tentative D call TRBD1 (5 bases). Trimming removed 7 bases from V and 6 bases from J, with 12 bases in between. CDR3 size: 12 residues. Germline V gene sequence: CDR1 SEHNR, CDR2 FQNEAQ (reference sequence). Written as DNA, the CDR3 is TGTGCCAGCACCAGGGAGGATAATGGCTACACCTTC. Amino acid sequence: CASTREDNGYTF. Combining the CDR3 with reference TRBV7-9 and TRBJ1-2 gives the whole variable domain DTGVSQNPRHKITKRGQNVTFRCDPISEHNRLYWYRQTLGQGPEFLTYFQNEAQLEKSRLLSDRFSAERPKGSFSTLEIQRTEQGDSAMYLCASTREDNGYTFGSGTRLTVV.

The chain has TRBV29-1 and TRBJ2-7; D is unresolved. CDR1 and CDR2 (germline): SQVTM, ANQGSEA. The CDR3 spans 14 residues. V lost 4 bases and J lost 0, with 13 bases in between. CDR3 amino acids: CSVASIASSYEQYF. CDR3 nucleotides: TGCAGCGTTGCGTCTATCGCGAGCTCCTACGAGCAGTACTTC.

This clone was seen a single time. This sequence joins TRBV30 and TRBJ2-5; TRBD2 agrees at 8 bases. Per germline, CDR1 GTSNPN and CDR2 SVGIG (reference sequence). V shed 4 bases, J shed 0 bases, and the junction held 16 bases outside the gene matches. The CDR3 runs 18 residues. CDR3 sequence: CAWKPTPFQREYQETQYF. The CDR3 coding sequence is TGTGCCTGGAAACCGACCCCCTTCCAGCGGGAGTACCAAGAGACCCAGTACTTC.

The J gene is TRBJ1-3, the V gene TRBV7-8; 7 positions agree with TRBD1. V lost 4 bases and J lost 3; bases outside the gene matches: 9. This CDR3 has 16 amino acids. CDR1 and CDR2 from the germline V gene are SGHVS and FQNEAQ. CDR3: CASSSAPGTDGNTIYF. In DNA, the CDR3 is TGTGCCAGCAGCTCCGCCCCCGGGACAGATGGAAACACCATATATTTT.